What follows are 26 T cell receptor beta chains derived from one specimen sequenced in a study of CD8+CD57+ T cells in acquired aplastic anemia. An expansion of CD8+CD57+ cells by flow cytometry had been shown in patients chosen for sequencing. TCR beta VDJ and CDR3 were profiled, and genomic DNA was the template. TCRdb used MiXCR to reprocess the reads, holding one entry per CDR3 protein. The data show hundreds of thousands of distinct CDR3 sequences, approximately 33% seen once. Sequencing was carried out using sorted CD4+, CD8+, or CD8+CD57+ T cells (not recorded which) from PBMCs. All receptors derive from a human donor with aplastic anemia.

The chain recombines TRBV4-2 with TRBJ1-1; 8 bases line up with TRBD1. The germline gives CDR1 LGHNA, CDR2 YNFKEQ. The CDR3 runs to 14 residues. The V and J ends lost 4 bases and 7 bases, in that order; junction bases with no gene match: 8. The CDR3 DNA follows: TGTGCCAGCAGCCGGGATCTGGGGACAGGTGAAGCTTTCTTT. Translating it yields CASSRDLGTGEAFF.

This clonotype was detected many times. V and J are TRBV19 and TRBJ2-7; TRBD1 aligns across 7 bases. J was trimmed by 3 bases and V by 6 bases; bases with no gene match: 8. The germline gives CDR1 LNHDA, CDR2 SQIVND (reference sequence). The CDR3 runs 14 residues. The CDR3 DNA reads TGTGCCAGTAGCCGGAGACAGGGAATCTACGAGCAGTACTTC. Translating it yields CASSRRQGIYEQYF.

For the CDR3, the DNA is TGTGCCAGCAGCCCGAGCGGGAGGCCTTCCACAGATACGCAGTATTTT. This encodes CASSPSGRPSTDTQYF. The V gene is TRBV9, the J gene TRBJ2-3, with 9 bases lining up with TRBD2. This CDR3 is 16 amino acids long. Germline V gives CDR1 SGDLS, CDR2 YYNGEE. With V trimmed by 4 bases and J by 2 bases, 8 bases remained unmatched.

This chain connects TRBV6-5 to TRBJ2-2; 8 bases agree with TRBD1. This CDR3 is 16 amino acids long. V lost 4 bases and J lost 1; bases outside the gene matches: 5. Per the germline V gene, CDR1 is MNHEY and CDR2 is SVGAGI. CDR3 nucleotide sequence: TGTGCCAGCAGTTTCTCCGGGACAGGGAACACCGGGGAGCTGTTTTTT. Protein product: CASSFSGTGNTGELFF.

This clonotype has just one count. This chain connects TRBV12-3 or TRBV12-4 to TRBJ2-2, with D tentatively TRBD2 (7 bases). V dropped 3 bases and J dropped 6 bases, with 14 bases sitting between them. CDR3 length: 15 amino acids. CDR3: CASSFRTRGSGELFF. In DNA form, the CDR3 reads TGTGCCAGCAGTTTTCGGACTAGGGGGTCCGGGGAGCTGTTTTTT.

This clonotype showed up many times. This chain uses TRBV15 with TRBJ1-3, with D possibly matching TRBD1 (5 bases). CDR1 and CDR2 (germline): LNHNV, YYDKDF (reference sequence). V shed 0 bases and J shed 1 base, with 16 bases lying between them. The CDR3 runs 18 residues. The chain's CDR3 is CATSRDGWGRESGNTIYF. CDR3 sequence (DNA): TGTGCCACCAGCAGAGATGGTTGGGGGAGGGAGTCTGGAAACACCATATATTTT.

CDR3 protein: CASSRTGPYGYTF. The CDR3 region has the DNA TGTGCCAGCAGCAGGACAGGACCCTATGGCTACACCTTC. The gene calls are TRBV13 and TRBJ1-2; 7 bases are a match to TRBD1. The CDR3 is made up of 13 amino acids. The germline gives CDR1 PRHDT, CDR2 FYEKMQ (reference sequence). Unmatched junction bases numbered 4, after V lost 5 bases and J lost 4 bases.

V gene TRBV11-1 combines with J gene TRBJ2-7, with 7 bases aligning to TRBD1. Unmatched junction bases numbered 13, after V lost 5 bases and J lost 0 bases. CDR1 SGHAT and CDR2 FQDESV come from the germline V gene (reference sequence). This CDR3 is built from 17 residues. The DNA for the CDR3 is TGTGCCAGCAGCGCCCGGGACAGTCCGGCGAGCTCCTACGAGCAGTACTTC. It specifies CASSARDSPASSYEQYF.

The chain couples TRBV15 to TRBJ1-1; D remains unclear. Trimming shortened V by 0 bases and J by 3 bases, and 11 bases separated the two germline ends. Germline CDR1 LNHNV, CDR2 YYDKDF (reference sequence). This CDR3 has 15 amino acids. CDR3 in amino acids: CATSRDAAEYTEAFF. CDR3 nucleotides: TGTGCCACCAGCAGAGATGCTGCGGAATACACTGAAGCTTTCTTT.

This clonotype was seen repeatedly, ten times or more. V and J are TRBV2 and TRBJ1-1; unclear D gene. Germline V gives CDR1 SNHLY, CDR2 FYNNEI. V shed 10 bases and J shed 1 base, with 7 bases lying between them. This CDR3 is built from 11 residues. CDR3 protein: CAKGQNTEAFF. CDR3 nucleotides: TGTGCCAAAGGGCAGAACACTGAAGCTTTCTTT.

This clonotype turned up a few times. V usage is TRBV19 and J usage is TRBJ2-2, with 8 bases identical to TRBD2. The junction had 10 bases not matched to a gene; V was cut back by 5 bases and J by 2 bases. CDR1 and CDR2 (germline): LNHDA, SQIVND (reference sequence). This CDR3 comprises 17 residues. CDR3: CASSPDTGGLNTGELFF. The DNA for the CDR3 is TGTGCCAGTAGTCCCGATACGGGGGGGCTAAACACCGGGGAGCTGTTTTTT. The whole variable domain, filled in from reference TRBV19 and TRBJ2-2, reads DGGITQSPKYLFRKEGQNVTLSCEQNLNHDAMYWYRQDPGQGLRLIYYSQIVNDFQKGDIAEGYSVSREKKESFPLTVTSAQKNPTAFYLCASSPDTGGLNTGELFFGEGSRLTVL.

This clonotype was detected once. The chain carries TRBV2 and TRBJ1-5; no firm D call. CDR3 length: 11 residues. V lost 6 bases to trimming and J lost 9 bases, with 9 bases between them. CDR1 and CDR2 from the germline V gene are SNHLY and FYNNEI. DNA for the CDR3: TGTGCCAGCAGATATTCGGGGCCCCAGCATTTT. Translating gives CASRYSGPQHF. The full variable domain, rest sourced from reference TRBV2 and TRBJ1-5, is EPEVTQTPSHQVTQMGQEVILRCVPISNHLYFYWYRQILGQKVEFLVSFYNNEISEKSEIFDDQFSVERPDGSNFTLKIRSTKLEDSAMYFCASRYSGPQHFGDGTRLSIL.

This clonotype has just a few counts. This rearrangement joins TRBV5-1 to TRBJ1-3; TRBD1 aligns across 8 bases. Germline CDR1 is SGHRS and CDR2 is YFSETQ. The CDR3 runs to 15 residues. Trimming at V came to 1 base and at J to 2 bases, leaving 2 bases not matched to a gene. CDR3 amino acids: CASSLSGGTGNTIYF. The CDR3 DNA follows: TGCGCCAGCAGCTTGTCAGGGGGCACTGGAAACACCATATATTTT. The entire variable domain, with the rest obtained from reference TRBV5-1 and TRBJ1-3, is as follows: KAGVTQTPRYLIKTRGQQVTLSCSPISGHRSVSWYQQTPGQGLQFLFEYFSETQRNKGNFPGRFSGRQFSNSRSEMNVSTLELGDSALYLCASSLSGGTGNTIYFGEGSWLTVV.

The rearrangement uses TRBV20-1 and TRBJ1-6; no definite D call. The CDR3 sequence is 16 residues long. Trimming cost V 0 bases and J 2 bases, with 11 bases left between them. Germline values: CDR1 DFQATT, CDR2 SNEGSKA (reference sequence). Here the CDR3 DNA reads TGCAGTGCTAGAGATTCCGACATAACCTATAATTCACCCCTCCACTTT. Its translation: CSARDSDITYNSPLHF.

This clonotype occurred many times. The chain couples TRBV16 to TRBJ1-2; 7 positions match TRBD1. The CDR3 length is 14 residues. Germline lookup yields CDR1 KGHSY and CDR2 FQNENV. Trimming removed 5 bases from V and 3 bases from J; junction bases left unmatched: 6. CDR3 amino acids: CASSRGLGDYGYTF. DNA of the CDR3: TGTGCCAGCAGCAGGGGGCTTGGCGACTATGGCTACACCTTC.

This clonotype was seen a handful of times. V is TRBV7-2 and J is TRBJ2-5, with a tentative D call TRBD2 (7 bases). Looked up from germline, CDR1 is SGHTA and CDR2 is FQGNSA. The germline V and J ends were trimmed by 2 bases and 5 bases, with 12 bases remaining between them. This CDR3 is 14 amino acids long. For the CDR3, the DNA is TGTGCCAGCAGCTTACGGGGGGCGCGGGAGACCCAGTACTTC. Translated: CASSLRGARETQYF. Filled out from reference TRBV7-2 and TRBJ2-5, the complete variable domain reads GAGVSQSPSNKVTEKGKDVELRCDPISGHTALYWYRQSLGQGLEFLIYFQGNSAPDKSGLPSDRFSAERTGGSVSTLTIQRTQQEDSAVYLCASSLRGARETQYFGPGTRLLVL.

The chain recombines TRBV7-2 with TRBJ1-1; D ambiguous. The germline V gene encodes CDR1 SGHTA and CDR2 FQGNSA. The CDR3 is made up of 12 amino acids. The ends were cut back, 4 bases at V and 5 bases at J, with 8 bases in the middle. Written as DNA, the CDR3 is TGTGCCAGCAGCTCCAGTGGGACTGAAGCTTTCTTT. Protein: CASSSSGTEAFF.

The V and J genes are TRBV4-1 and TRBJ1-2, with a tentative D call TRBD1 (6 bases). This CDR3 spans 16 amino acids. V lost 1 base to trimming and J lost 2 bases, with 14 bases between them. Germline V CDR1 and CDR2: MGHRA, YSYEKL. CDR3 amino acids: CASSQVSGGTNYGYTF. The CDR3, as DNA: TGCGCCAGCAGCCAAGTGAGTGGGGGGACAAACTATGGCTACACCTTC.

This rearrangement joins TRBV20-1 to TRBJ1-6; 7 bases align to TRBD1. CDR1 and CDR2 from the germline V gene are DFQATT and SNEGSKA (reference sequence). The CDR3 is 15 residues long. Germline trimming cut 3 bases from V and 10 bases from J; bases unmatched to any gene: 12. The CDR3 region has the DNA TGCAGTGCTAGCCCCTATGACAGGGTTAGATCACCCCTCCACTTT. It encodes CSASPYDRVRSPLHF.

This clonotype showed up many times. This chain joins TRBV7-3 and TRBJ2-7, with 10 positions matching TRBD1. Looked up from germline, CDR1 is SGHTA and CDR2 is FQGTGA. CDR3 length: 16 amino acids. After removal of 4 bases from V and 6 bases from J, the junction contained 12 bases not matched to a gene. The CDR3 region has the DNA TGTGCCAGCAGCTCCCAAGCCGGGACAGGGGTCGGCGAGCAGTACTTC. Protein: CASSSQAGTGVGEQYF.

The chain recombines TRBV13 with TRBJ1-1; possibly TRBD1 for D (6 bases). V was trimmed by 4 bases and J by 0 bases, leaving 21 bases between them. CDR1 PRHDT and CDR2 FYEKMQ come from the germline V gene (reference sequence). This CDR3 contains 18 residues. The CDR3 nucleotides read TGTGCCAGCAGCTCCTACCTAGGGGGACTCGGGATGAACACTGAAGCTTTCTTT. As protein: CASSSYLGGLGMNTEAFF.

Comment on this clonotype: This likely comes from a read error, as the CDR3 has no conserved phenylalanine or tryptophan at its end. No DNA is shown, since the ends of the CDR3 on it are uncertain; the CDR3 is the one TCRdb lists. The V gene is TRBV7-9, the J gene TRBJ1-3. Termini included, the CDR3 measures 12 amino acids. The V gene's germline CDR1 is SEHNR and CDR2 FQNEAQ (reference sequence). The CDR3 is CASSRTSGGLNT.

The J gene is TRBJ2-1, the V gene TRBV9; TRBD1 might be the D (5 bases). Between the trimmed V and J ends, which lost 0 bases and 2 bases, there was a span of 18 bases. There are 18 residues in the CDR3. Germline CDR1 reads SGDLS; CDR2 reads YYNGEE. The CDR3 DNA reads as TGTGCCAGCAGCGTAGAGGACATGTCCTATCGTCCCTACAATGAGCAGTTCTTC. It is translated as CASSVEDMSYRPYNEQFF. Based on the CDR3 plus reference TRBV9 and TRBJ2-1, the full variable domain is DSGVTQTPKHLITATGQRVTLRCSPRSGDLSVYWYQQSLDQGLQFLIQYYNGEERAKGNILERFSAQQFPDLHSELNLSSLELGDSALYFCASSVEDMSYRPYNEQFFGPGTRLTVL.

This clonotype turned up a few times. The chain recombines TRBV12-3 or TRBV12-4 with TRBJ2-4, with 7 bases that match TRBD1. The CDR3 consists of 14 residues. V was pared by 6 bases and J by 4 bases, with 6 bases of the junction left unmatched. In DNA form, the CDR3 reads TGTGCCAGCAGCCCAGGGACAGCGAAAAACATTCAGTACTTC. Protein sequence: CASSPGTAKNIQYF.

J is TRBJ2-3 and V is TRBV7-8, with D perhaps TRBD2 (6 bases). Looked up from germline, CDR1 is SGHVS and CDR2 is FQNEAQ. The CDR3 contains 15 residues. V dropped 0 bases and J dropped 3 bases, with 10 bases sitting between them. The CDR3 nucleotides read TGTGCCAGCAGCTTAGCACTAGCAGCAACAGATACGCAGTATTTT. Translation: CASSLALAATDTQYF.

The CDR3 reads CASSSPSPGRYNSPLHF. In DNA form, the CDR3 reads TGTGCCAGCAGCTCCCCCTCCCCGGGACGGTATAATTCACCCCTCCACTTT. The chain is built from TRBV11-2 and TRBJ1-6; the D gene is possibly TRBD1 (5 bases). V was shortened by 4 bases and J by 4 bases, with 17 bases between the two germline ends. There are 17 residues in the CDR3. Germline CDR1 and CDR2: SGHAT and FQNNGV.